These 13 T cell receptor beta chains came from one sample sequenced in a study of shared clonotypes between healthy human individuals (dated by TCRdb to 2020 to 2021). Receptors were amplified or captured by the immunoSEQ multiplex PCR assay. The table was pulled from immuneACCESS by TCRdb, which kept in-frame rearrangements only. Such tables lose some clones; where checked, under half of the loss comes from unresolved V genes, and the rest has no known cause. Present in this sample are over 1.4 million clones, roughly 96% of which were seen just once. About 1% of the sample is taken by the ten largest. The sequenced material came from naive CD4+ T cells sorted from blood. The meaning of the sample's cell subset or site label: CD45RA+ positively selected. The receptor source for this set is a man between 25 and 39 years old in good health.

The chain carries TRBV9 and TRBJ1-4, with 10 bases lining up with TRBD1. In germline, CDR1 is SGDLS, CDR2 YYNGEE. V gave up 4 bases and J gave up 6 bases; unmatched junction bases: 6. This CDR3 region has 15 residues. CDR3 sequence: CASSTTGTGDEKLFF. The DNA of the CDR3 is TGTGCCAGCAGCACAACCGGGACAGGGGATGAAAAACTGTTTTTT.

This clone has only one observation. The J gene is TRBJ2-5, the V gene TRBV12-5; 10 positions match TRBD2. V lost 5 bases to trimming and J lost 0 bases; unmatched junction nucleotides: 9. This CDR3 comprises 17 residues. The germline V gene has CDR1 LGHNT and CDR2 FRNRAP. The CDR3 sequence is CASGTSGILGYQETQYF. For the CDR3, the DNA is TGTGCTAGTGGTACTAGCGGGATACTGGGGTACCAAGAGACCCAGTACTTC.

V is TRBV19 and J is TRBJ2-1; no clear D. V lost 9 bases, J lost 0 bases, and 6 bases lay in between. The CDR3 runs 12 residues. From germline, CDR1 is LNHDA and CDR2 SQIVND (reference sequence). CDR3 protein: CASTDSYNEQFF. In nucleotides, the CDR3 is TGTGCCAGCACAGACTCCTACAATGAGCAGTTCTTC.

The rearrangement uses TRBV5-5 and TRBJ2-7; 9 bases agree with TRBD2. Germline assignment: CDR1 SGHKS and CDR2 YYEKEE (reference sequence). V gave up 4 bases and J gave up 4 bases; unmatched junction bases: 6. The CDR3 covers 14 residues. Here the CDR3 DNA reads TGTGCCAGCAGCCTTAGACTAGCGGCTTACGAGCAGTACTTC. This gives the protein CASSLRLAAYEQYF.

In DNA, the CDR3 is TGTGCCAGCAGCTTAGTGCGGGGGAGCTCCTACAATGAGCAGTTCTTC. Protein sequence: CASSLVRGSSYNEQFF. V gene TRBV11-2 combines with J gene TRBJ2-1; TRBD2 matches at 7 bases. The CDR3 covers 16 residues. The germline V gene encodes CDR1 SGHAT and CDR2 FQNNGV. V gave up 1 base and J gave up 0 bases; unmatched junction bases: 3.

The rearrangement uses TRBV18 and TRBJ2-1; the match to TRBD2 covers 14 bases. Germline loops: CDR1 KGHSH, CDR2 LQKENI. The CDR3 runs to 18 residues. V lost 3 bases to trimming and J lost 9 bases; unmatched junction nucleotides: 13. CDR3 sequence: CASSPLSRTSGGTGEQFF. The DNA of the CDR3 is TGTGCCAGCTCACCCCTCTCGAGGACTAGCGGGGGGACGGGTGAGCAGTTCTTC.

The CDR3 loop reads CASSVRTGGYQPQHF. In DNA, the CDR3 is TGTGCCAGCAGTGTACGGACAGGGGGCTATCAGCCCCAGCATTTT. The chain recombines TRBV6-1 with TRBJ1-5, with 11 bases that match TRBD1. Germline CDR1 reads MNHNS; CDR2 reads SASEGT. The CDR3 spans 15 residues. J gave up 5 bases and V 4 bases, and 4 bases lay outside the gene matches.

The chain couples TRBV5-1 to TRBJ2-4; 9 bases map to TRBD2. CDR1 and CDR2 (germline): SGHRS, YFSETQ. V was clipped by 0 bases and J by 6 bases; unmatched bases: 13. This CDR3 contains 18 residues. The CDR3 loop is CASSLAASGNLAINIQYF. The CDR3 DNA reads TGCGCCAGCAGCTTGGCAGCTAGCGGGAACCTCGCGATAAACATTCAGTACTTC.

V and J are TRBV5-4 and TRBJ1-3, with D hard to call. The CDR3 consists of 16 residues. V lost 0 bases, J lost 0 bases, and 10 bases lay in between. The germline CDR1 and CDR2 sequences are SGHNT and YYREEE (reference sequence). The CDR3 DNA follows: TGTGCCAGCAGCTTGGTCCAGCTCCACTCTGGAAACACCATATATTTT. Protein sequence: CASSLVQLHSGNTIYF.

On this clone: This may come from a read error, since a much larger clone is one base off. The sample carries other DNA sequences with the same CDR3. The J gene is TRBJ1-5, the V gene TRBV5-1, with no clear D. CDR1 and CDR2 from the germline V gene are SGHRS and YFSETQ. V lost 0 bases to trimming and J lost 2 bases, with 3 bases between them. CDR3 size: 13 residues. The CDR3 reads CASSLDRNQPQHF. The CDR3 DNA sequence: TGCGCCAGCAGCTTGGATCGCAATCAGCCCCAGCATTTT.

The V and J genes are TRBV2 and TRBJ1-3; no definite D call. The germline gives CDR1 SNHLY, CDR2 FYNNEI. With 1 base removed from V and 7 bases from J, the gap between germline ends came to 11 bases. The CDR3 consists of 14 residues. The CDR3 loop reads CASSEGAMRNTIYF. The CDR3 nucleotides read TGTGCCAGCAGTGAAGGTGCCATGCGGAACACCATATATTTT.

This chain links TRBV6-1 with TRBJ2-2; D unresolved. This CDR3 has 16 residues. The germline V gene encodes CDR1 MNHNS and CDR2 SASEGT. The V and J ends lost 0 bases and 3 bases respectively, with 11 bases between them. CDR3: CASSEAWALYTGELFF. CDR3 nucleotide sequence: TGTGCCAGCAGTGAAGCGTGGGCCCTCTACACCGGGGAGCTGTTTTTT.

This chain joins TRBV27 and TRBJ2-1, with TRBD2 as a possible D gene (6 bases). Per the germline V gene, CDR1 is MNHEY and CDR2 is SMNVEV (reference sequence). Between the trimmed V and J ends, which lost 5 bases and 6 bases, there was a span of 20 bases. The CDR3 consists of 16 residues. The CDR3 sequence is CASSNPRRAGFNEQFF. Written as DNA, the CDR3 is TGTGCCAGCAGTAACCCCCGGAGGGCCGGTTTCAATGAGCAGTTCTTC.